The 8 T cell receptor beta chains listed next were all sequenced from one sample in a study of cytomegalovirus exposure and HLA in healthy donors. The primer mix had 60 Vbeta and 13 Jbeta primers. This table comes from immunoSEQ multiplex PCR, and its TCRdb copy is limited to in-frame clones, with some not included. The sample holds about 200,000 clones, more than 75% seen once. The source material was PBMCs. Receptors originate from a woman between 40 and 50 years old in good health and CMV-seronegative.

This clone was counted a single time. V and J are TRBV6-5 and TRBJ2-7, with D possibly matching TRBD1 (5 bases). V gave up 5 bases and J gave up 2 bases, with 16 bases separating them. Germline-derived CDR1 and CDR2 are MNHEY and SVGAGI. The CDR3 extends over 15 amino acids. The CDR3 loop reads CASSQDDSLPYEQYF. CDR3 coding DNA: TGTGCCAGCAGTCAAGACGACAGCCTTCCCTACGAGCAGTACTTC.

The chain is built from TRBV4-1 and TRBJ2-7; 11 bases match TRBD2. The CDR3 loop spans 16 amino acids. Germline CDR1 and CDR2: MGHRA and YSYEKL. The V segment lost 2 bases and the J segment 5 bases; nucleotides outside the gene matches: 8. The CDR3 here is CASSQSATSGSNEQYF. CDR3 nucleotide sequence: TGCGCCAGCAGCCAATCAGCAACTAGCGGGAGCAACGAGCAGTACTTC.

This chain connects TRBV27 to TRBJ1-4; TRBD1 agrees at 8 bases. Germline CDR1 reads MNHEY; CDR2 reads SMNVEV (reference sequence). Trimming took 6 bases from V and 12 from J; bases not matched to a gene: 9. This CDR3 comprises 13 residues. The CDR3 reads CASRPQGARELFF. In nucleotides, the CDR3 is TGTGCCAGCAGGCCCCAGGGGGCGCGGGAACTGTTTTTT.

This clone appeared once. This chain's CDR3 is CASSEAGPYGYTF. As DNA, the CDR3 is TGCGCCAGCAGTGAGGCAGGGCCCTATGGCTACACCTTC. The chain carries TRBV10-2 and TRBJ1-2; D possibly corresponds to TRBD1 (5 bases). This CDR3 region has 13 residues. V dropped 2 bases and J dropped 4 bases, with 8 bases sitting between them. Germline CDR1 reads WSHSY; CDR2 reads SAAADI.

V usage is TRBV6-5 and J usage is TRBJ2-3, with 8 nucleotides matching TRBD1. In germline, CDR1 is MNHEY, CDR2 SVGAGI. Unmatched junction bases numbered 4, after V lost 5 bases and J lost 0 bases. The CDR3 spans 15 residues. The CDR3 sequence is CASSRRGLSTDTQYF. The CDR3 DNA reads as TGTGCCAGCAGTCGCAGGGGGCTCAGCACAGATACGCAGTATTTT.

V is TRBV18 and J is TRBJ2-7; 13 nucleotides match TRBD2. The trim removed 2 bases at V and 7 bases at J, leaving 5 bases unmatched. This CDR3 comprises 15 residues. Germline V lookup: CDR1 KGHSH, CDR2 LQKENI. The CDR3 region has the DNA TGTGCCAGCTCACCAGGCACTAGCGGGAGGGGAGAGCAGTACTTC. It specifies CASSPGTSGRGEQYF.

V is TRBV5-1 and J is TRBJ2-7; 7 bases are a match to TRBD1. The J segment lost 2 bases and the V segment lost 4 bases, leaving 6 bases of the junction unmatched. Germline V gene data show CDR1 as SGHRS and CDR2 as YFSETQ. The CDR3 runs 14 residues. Here the CDR3 reads CASSNRTGTYEQYF. In nucleotides, the CDR3 is TGCGCCAGCAGCAACCGGACAGGTACCTACGAGCAGTACTTC. Supplemented by reference TRBV5-1 and TRBJ2-7, the full variable domain reads KAGVTQTPRYLIKTRGQQVTLSCSPISGHRSVSWYQQTPGQGLQFLFEYFSETQRNKGNFPGRFSGRQFSNSRSEMNVSTLELGDSALYLCASSNRTGTYEQYFGPGTRLTVT.

This clone has just one count. The chain uses TRBV10-2 and TRBJ2-7; 11 bases are a match to TRBD2. The germline gives CDR1 WSHSY, CDR2 SAAADI. The CDR3 is made up of 14 amino acids. V shed 7 bases, J shed 4 bases, and the junction held 6 bases outside the gene matches. As DNA, the CDR3 is TGCGCCAGCACAACTAGCGGGAGTATGTACGAGCAGTACTTC. Protein: CASTTSGSMYEQYF.